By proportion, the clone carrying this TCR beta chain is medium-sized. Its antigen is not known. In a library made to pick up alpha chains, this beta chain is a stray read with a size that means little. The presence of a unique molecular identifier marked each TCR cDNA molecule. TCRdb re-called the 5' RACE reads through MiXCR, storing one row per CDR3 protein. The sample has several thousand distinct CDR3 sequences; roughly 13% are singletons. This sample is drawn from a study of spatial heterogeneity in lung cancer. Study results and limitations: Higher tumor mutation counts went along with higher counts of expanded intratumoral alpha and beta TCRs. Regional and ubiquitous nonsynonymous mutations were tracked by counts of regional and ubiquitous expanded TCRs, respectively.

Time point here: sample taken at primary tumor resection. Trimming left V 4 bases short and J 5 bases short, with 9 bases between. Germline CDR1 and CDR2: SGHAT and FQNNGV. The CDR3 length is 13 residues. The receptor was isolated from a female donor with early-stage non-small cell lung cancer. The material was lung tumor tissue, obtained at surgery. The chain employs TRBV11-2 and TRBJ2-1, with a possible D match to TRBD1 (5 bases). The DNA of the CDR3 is TGTGCCAGCAGCTGGACACGGGACAATGAGCAGTTCTTC. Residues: CASSWTRDNEQFF.